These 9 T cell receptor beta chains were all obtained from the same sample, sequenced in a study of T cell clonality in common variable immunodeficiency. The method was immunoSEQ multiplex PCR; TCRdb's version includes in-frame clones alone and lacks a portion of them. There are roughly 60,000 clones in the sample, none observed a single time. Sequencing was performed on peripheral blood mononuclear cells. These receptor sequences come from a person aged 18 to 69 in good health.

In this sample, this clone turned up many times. The CDR3 region is CASSLRLAGVYEQYF. CDR3 bases read: TGTGCCAGCAGCTTAAGACTAGCGGGAGTGTACGAG. The rearrangement uses TRBV13 and TRBJ2-7; TRBD2 aligns across 12 bases. The read terminates 3 residues before the CDR3 end, so the remaining end is supplied by the germline J gene. The junction had 3 bases not matched to a gene; V was cut back by 2 bases and J by 4 bases. CDR1 is PRHDT, CDR2 FYEKMQ, per germline (reference sequence). This CDR3 has 15 amino acids.

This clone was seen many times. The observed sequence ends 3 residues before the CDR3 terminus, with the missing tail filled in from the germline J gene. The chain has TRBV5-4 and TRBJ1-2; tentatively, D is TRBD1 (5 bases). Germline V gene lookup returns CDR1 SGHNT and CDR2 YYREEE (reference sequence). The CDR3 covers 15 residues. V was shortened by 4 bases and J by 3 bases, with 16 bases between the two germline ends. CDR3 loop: CASSDDSDEYYGYTF. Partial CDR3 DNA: TGTGCCAGCAGCGACGACAGCGACGAATACTATGGC.

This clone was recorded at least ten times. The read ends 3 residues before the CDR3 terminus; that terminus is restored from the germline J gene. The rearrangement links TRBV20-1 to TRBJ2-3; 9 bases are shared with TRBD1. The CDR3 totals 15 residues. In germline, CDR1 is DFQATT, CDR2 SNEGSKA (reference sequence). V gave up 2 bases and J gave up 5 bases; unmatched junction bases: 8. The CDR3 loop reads CSARPPGQGRDTQYF. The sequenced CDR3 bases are TGCAGTGCTAGACCCCCGGGACAGGGAAGAGATACG.

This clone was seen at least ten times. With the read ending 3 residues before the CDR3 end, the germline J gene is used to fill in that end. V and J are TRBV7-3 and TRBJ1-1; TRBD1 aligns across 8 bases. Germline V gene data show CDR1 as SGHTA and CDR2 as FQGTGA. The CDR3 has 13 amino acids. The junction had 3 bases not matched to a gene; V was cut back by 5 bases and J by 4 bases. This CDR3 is CASSLTGGTEAFF. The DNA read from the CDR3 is TGTGCCAGCAGCCTCACAGGGGGCACTGAA.

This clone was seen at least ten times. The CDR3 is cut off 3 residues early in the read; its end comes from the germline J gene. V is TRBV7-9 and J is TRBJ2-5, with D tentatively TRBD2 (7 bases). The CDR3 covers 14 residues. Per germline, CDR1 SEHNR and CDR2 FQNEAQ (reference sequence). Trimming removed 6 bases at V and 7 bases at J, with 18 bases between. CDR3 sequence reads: CASSTLGGARTQYF. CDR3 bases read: TGTGCCAGCAGTACCCTGGGGGGGGCTAGGACC.

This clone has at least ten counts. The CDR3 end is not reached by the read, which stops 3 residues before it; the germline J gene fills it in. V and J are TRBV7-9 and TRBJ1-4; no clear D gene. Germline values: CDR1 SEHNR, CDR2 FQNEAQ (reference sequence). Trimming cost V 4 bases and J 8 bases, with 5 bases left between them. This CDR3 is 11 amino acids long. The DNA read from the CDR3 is TGTGCCAGCAGCTCGTCCGAAAAA. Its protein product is CASSSSEK. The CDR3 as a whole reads CASSSSEKLFF. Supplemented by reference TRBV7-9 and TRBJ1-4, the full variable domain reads DTGVSQNPRHKITKRGQNVTFRCDPISEHNRLYWYRQTLGQGPEFLTYFQNEAQLEKSRLLSDRFSAERPKGSFSTLEIQRTEQGDSAMYLCASSSSEKLFFGSGTQLSVL.

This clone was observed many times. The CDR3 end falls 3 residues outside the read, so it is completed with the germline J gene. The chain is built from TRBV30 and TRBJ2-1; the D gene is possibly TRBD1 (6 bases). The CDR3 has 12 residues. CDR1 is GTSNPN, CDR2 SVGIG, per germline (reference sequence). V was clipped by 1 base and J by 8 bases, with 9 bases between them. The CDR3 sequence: CAWSAPGDEQFF. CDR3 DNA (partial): TGTGCCTGGAGTGCACCAGGGGATGAG.

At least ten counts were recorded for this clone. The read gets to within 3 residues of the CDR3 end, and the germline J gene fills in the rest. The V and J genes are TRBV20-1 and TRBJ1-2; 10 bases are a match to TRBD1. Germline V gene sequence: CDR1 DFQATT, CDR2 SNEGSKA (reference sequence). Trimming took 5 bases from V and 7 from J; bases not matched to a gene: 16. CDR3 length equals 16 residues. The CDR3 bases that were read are TGCAGTGCTCCCCTTCCATACGGGACAGGGGTTTCTGGC. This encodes CSAPLPYGTGVSG. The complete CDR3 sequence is CSAPLPYGTGVSGYTF.

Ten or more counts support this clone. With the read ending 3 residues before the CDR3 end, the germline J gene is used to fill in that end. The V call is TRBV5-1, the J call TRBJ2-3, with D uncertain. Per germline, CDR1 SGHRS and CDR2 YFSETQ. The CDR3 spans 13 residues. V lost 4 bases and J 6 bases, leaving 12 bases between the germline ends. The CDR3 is CASSMDDSDTQYF. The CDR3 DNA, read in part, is TGCGCCAGCAGCATGGACGACTCGGATACG.